The clone carrying this TCR beta chain was counted between two and nine times. Repertoires were generated with immunoSEQ multiplex PCR, while TCRdb's copy carries only in-frame clones and drops some. The sample has more than 50,000 clones; over 70% are singletons. This specimen comes from a study of PD-L1 blockade in urothelial cancer. As for the study in general: Beginning at some point between 2012 and 2014, patients received atezolizumab, given as 1,200 mg intravenously every 3 weeks.

The J segment lost 6 bases and the V segment lost 3 bases, leaving 6 bases of the junction unmatched. Looked up from germline, CDR1 is MNHNS and CDR2 is SASEGT. The CDR3 runs 17 residues. The chain uses TRBV6-1 and TRBJ2-2; the match to TRBD2 covers 14 bases. This clonotype originated in a man aged 65-85 years with urothelial cancer. The specimen was PBMCs, collected around atezolizumab (anti-PD-L1) treatment. The CDR3 nucleotides are TGTGCCAGCAGTGATCGCGGGACTAGCGGGAGTTCCGGGGAGCTGTTTTTT. It specifies CASSDRGTSGSSGELFF.